These T cell receptor beta chains were read from a single sample in a study of T cell responses to AZD1222 COVID-19 vaccine. The table came from immunoSEQ multiplex PCR; TCRdb's copy has only in-frame clones and leaves some out. The sample contains tens of thousands of clones, more than 70% of which appear only once. The sample here was peripheral blood, taken 28 days after the second dose of the MenACWY control vaccine. The receptors shown here come from an adult who received the MenACWY meningococcal vaccine as a control. CDR3s include the opening cysteine and the closing phenylalanine or tryptophan. Each record gives: V gene, CDR3 length, J gene, clone size, D gene, CDR3 DNA, CDR3 protein. The D gene is left open where the match is weak. Clone size appears in some rows only: once, few, many, or a class for an expanded clone.

>TRBV25-1|14|TRBJ2-5|NA|NA
TGTGCCAGCAGTGTTTATAGGGTACAAGAGACCCAGTACTTC
CASSVYRVQETQYF
>TRBV2|15|TRBJ1-6|NA|NA
TGTGCCAGCAGTGTCTTAGGAGGGGGAGACTCACCCCTCCACTTT
CASSVLGGGDSPLHF
>TRBV27|13|TRBJ1-5|NA|NA
TGTGCCAGCAGTTTGGGGTCCAATCAGCCCCAGCATTTT
CASSLGSNQPQHF
>TRBV7-2|15|TRBJ1-5|NA|NA
TGTGCCAGCAGCCGCTACAGGGATAGCAATCAGCCCCAGCATTTT
CASSRYRDSNQPQHF
>TRBV7-8|18|TRBJ2-5|NA|TRBD2
TGTGCCAGCAGCTTTAGGACTAGCGGGGGGGAAATCCAAGAGACCCAGTACTTC
CASSFRTSGGEIQETQYF
>TRBV3-1/TRBV3-2|17|TRBJ2-2|NA|TRBD1
TGTGCCAGCAGCCATGCTAGGACAGGGGGAGGGCCCGGGGAGCTGTTTTTT
CASSHARTGGGPGELFF
>TRBV5-5|14|TRBJ1-4|NA|NA
TGTGCCAGCAGCTATGGGACCGGTCATGAAAAACTGTTTTTT
CASSYGTGHEKLFF
>TRBV30|14|TRBJ1-1|once|NA
TGTGCCTGGAGTGAGGGGAGTGTGGACACTGAAGCTTTCTTT
CAWSEGSVDTEAFF
>TRBV5-8|17|TRBJ2-3|NA|TRBD2
TGTGCCAGCAGCTTGGGACTAGCGGGGGGATGGCGGGATACGCAGTATTTT
CASSLGLAGGWRDTQYF
>TRBV19|13|TRBJ2-7|NA|NA
TGTGCCAGTAGTATGCGAGAGGCCTACGAGCAGTACTTC
CASSMREAYEQYF
>TRBV6-5|15|TRBJ1-1|NA|NA
TGTGCCAGCAGTTTACATGAACGGATGAACACTGAAGCTTTCTTT
CASSLHERMNTEAFF
>TRBV28|15|TRBJ1-2|NA|TRBD1
TGTGCCAGCAGTCCGGGGACAGGGGTGGACTATGGCTACACCTTC
CASSPGTGVDYGYTF
>TRBV6-6|14|TRBJ1-5|NA|NA
TGTGCCAGCAGGGACGGGTATAGCAATCAGCCCCAGCATTTT
CASRDGYSNQPQHF
>TRBV9|15|TRBJ2-2|once|TRBD1
TGTGCCAGCAGCGTCGGACAGGAGAACACCGGGGAGCTGTTTTTT
CASSVGQENTGELFF
>TRBV19|14|TRBJ2-7|NA|TRBD2
TGTGCCAGTTCGGGACTAGCGGGGACCTACGAGCAGTACTTC
CASSGLAGTYEQYF
>TRBV19|15|TRBJ1-2|NA|NA
TGTGCCAGTAGTATTTCGACAGCCCCTGGGTATGGCTACACCTTC
CASSISTAPGYGYTF
>TRBV7-9|15|TRBJ1-1|NA|TRBD1
TGTGCCAGCAGCTTCCAGGGCAGGGGGGTTACTGAAGCTTTCTTT
CASSFQGRGVTEAFF
>TRBV6-5|14|TRBJ1-2|NA|TRBD1
TGTGCCAGCAGTTCCACAGGGGGCCCCTATGGCTACACCTTC
CASSSTGGPYGYTF
>TRBV4-3|16|TRBJ1-5|NA|NA
TGCGCCAGCAGCCCCACGATTAACGGGGGCAATCAGCCCCAGCATTTT
CASSPTINGGNQPQHF
>TRBV19|15|TRBJ1-1|NA|NA
TGTGCCAGTACCCCGAGAGGGGGGTCGGGTACTGAAGCTTTCTTT
CASTPRGGSGTEAFF
>TRBV5-4|16|TRBJ2-3|NA|NA
TGTGCCAGCAGCCGCAATGGTCTAGCCGGGTCAGATACGCAGTATTTT
CASSRNGLAGSDTQYF
>TRBV4-1|17|TRBJ1-5|NA|TRBD1
TGCGCCAGCAGCCAAGATCGGGGACAGGGGCAAAGTCAGCCCCAGCATTTT
CASSQDRGQGQSQPQHF
>TRBV7-2|15|TRBJ2-7|NA|NA
TGTGCCAGCAGCCTCCGGGGTGGGGGGCTGGCCGAGCAGTACTTC
CASSLRGGGLAEQYF
>TRBV6-5|15|TRBJ1-5|NA|NA
TGTGCCAGCAGAACGAACCAGGGTAGCAATCAGCCCCAGCATTTT
CASRTNQGSNQPQHF
>TRBV5-4|15|TRBJ2-1|NA|TRBD2
TGTGCCAGCAGTCCAAGGACTAGCGGGGGAAATGAGCAGTTCTTC
CASSPRTSGGNEQFF
>TRBV3-1/TRBV3-2|16|TRBJ1-2|NA|NA
TGTGCCAGCAGCCAAGGCCCCCAGAGGTTTAACTATGGCTACACCTTC
CASSQGPQRFNYGYTF
>TRBV15|18|TRBJ2-1|NA|NA
TGTGCCACCAGCAGAACCACCACCAAGAGAGGCATAGATAGTGAGCAGTTCTTC
CATSRTTTKRGIDSEQFF
>TRBV7-3|16|TRBJ2-2|NA|NA
TGTGCCAGCAGCCCCCAGGGAGGGGGGAACACCGGGGAGCTGTTTTTT
CASSPQGGGNTGELFF
>TRBV21-1|14|TRBJ2-7|NA|NA
TGTGCCAGCAGCAAATCAGGCGGCGCCTACGAGCAGTACTTC
CASSKSGGAYEQYF
>TRBV27|15|TRBJ1-2|few|TRBD1
TGTGCCAGCAGAAAGGGTACAGGGGATAGCTATGGCTACACCTTC
CASRKGTGDSYGYTF
>TRBV6-5|15|TRBJ2-1|NA|TRBD2
TGTGCCAGCAGTTATAGCGGGGGGCATGACAATGAGCAGTTCTTC
CASSYSGGHDNEQFF
>TRBV14|13|TRBJ2-7|NA|TRBD2
TGTGCCAGCAGCCAGCGGGGGGCCGACGAGCAGTACTTC
CASSQRGADEQYF
>TRBV5-6|16|TRBJ2-2|NA|NA
TGTGCCAGCAGCCCTCTTGGGGGGCGGGAAACCGGGGAGCTGTTTTTT
CASSPLGGRETGELFF
>TRBV11-1|15|TRBJ2-3|NA|TRBD2
TGTGCCAGCAGCTTACTTCCGGGCGGGGGAGATACGCAGTATTTT
CASSLLPGGGDTQYF
>TRBV18|13|TRBJ1-3|NA|NA
TGTGCCAGCTCACCCACGAGCCAAAACACCATATATTTT
CASSPTSQNTIYF
>TRBV4-3|15|TRBJ2-3|NA|NA
TGCGCCAGCAGCCAAGAACCCAGCTACACAGATACGCAGTATTTT
CASSQEPSYTDTQYF
>TRBV12-3/TRBV12-4|13|TRBJ1-1|NA|TRBD1
TGTGCCAGCAGAAACAGGGGGGACACTGAAGCTTTCTTT
CASRNRGDTEAFF
>TRBV29-1|13|TRBJ2-5|NA|TRBD2
TGCAGCGTTAGGGCTAGCGGGCAAGAGACCCAGTACTTC
CSVRASGQETQYF
>TRBV6-1|15|TRBJ2-5|NA|NA
TGTGCCAGCAGTGAAGGAACGTTGGGAGTCGAGACCCAGTACTTC
CASSEGTLGVETQYF
>TRBV2|12|TRBJ1-6|few|NA
TGTGCCACCGTTGCCCTCACGGAGCCCCTCCACTTT
CATVALTEPLHF
>TRBV29-1|14|TRBJ1-1|NA|TRBD1
TGCAGCGTGAACCGAGGGACAGCGAACACTGAAGCTTTCTTT
CSVNRGTANTEAFF
>TRBV2|16|TRBJ2-1|NA|NA
TGTGCCAGCAGTGCCGGGACCACGGCGCTATACAATGAGCAGTTCTTC
CASSAGTTALYNEQFF
>TRBV28|15|TRBJ2-5|NA|TRBD1
TGTGCCAGCAGTCAAATGGGACAGGACCAAGAGACCCAGTACTTC
CASSQMGQDQETQYF
>TRBV12-2|12|TRBJ1-3|NA|NA
TGTGGGGAGGGAAGCTCTGGAAACACCATATATTTT
CGEGSSGNTIYF
>TRBV4-3|15|TRBJ1-4|NA|NA
TGCGCCAGCAGCCAGACCGCAGGGTCTAATGAAAAACTGTTTTTT
CASSQTAGSNEKLFF
>TRBV30|14|TRBJ1-2|NA|NA
TGTGCCTGGAGTGAAAGGGGTTATAGGAATGGCTACACCTTC
CAWSERGYRNGYTF
>TRBV7-2|13|TRBJ2-5|NA|NA
TGTGCCAGCAGCCCGGGAGAGAGAGAGACCCAGTACTTC
CASSPGERETQYF
>TRBV30|14|TRBJ2-7|NA|NA
TGTGCCTGGAGAAGGGGGGCAGAGGCCGACGAGCAGTACTTC
CAWRRGAEADEQYF
>TRBV5-4|14|TRBJ1-2|NA|NA
TGTGCCAGCAGCTTGGTCGGGGGCAGCTATGGCTACACCTTC
CASSLVGGSYGYTF
>TRBV23-1|14|TRBJ1-2|NA|NA
TGCGCCAGCAAATCAATGGCGGCTGGAGATGGCTACACCTTC
CASKSMAAGDGYTF
>TRBV7-2|14|TRBJ2-5|NA|NA
TGTGCCAGCAGCTCCAATAGACAGGCGGAGACCCAGTACTTC
CASSSNRQAETQYF
>TRBV7-6|15|TRBJ1-3|NA|NA
TGTGCCAGCAGCTTAGTCGGAGGCTCTGGAAACACCATATATTTT
CASSLVGGSGNTIYF
>TRBV20-1|11|TRBJ2-7|NA|NA
TGCAGTGCTCCCCGGGACTTGGAGCAGTACTTC
CSAPRDLEQYF
>TRBV28|15|TRBJ2-7|NA|NA
TGTGCCAGCAGTCCTGCTTATTTAAGCTCCTACGAGCAGTACTTC
CASSPAYLSSYEQYF
>TRBV5-8|14|TRBJ1-2|once|TRBD1
TGTGCCAGCAGCGTAACAGGGGTTCACTATGGCTACACCTTC
CASSVTGVHYGYTF
>TRBV6-1|15|TRBJ2-3|few|TRBD2
TGTGCCAGCAGTGAGACTAGCGGGGGCGCAGATACGCAGTATTTT
CASSETSGGADTQYF
>TRBV27|14|TRBJ2-7|NA|NA
TGTGCCAGCAGTTTGAAAGGACCTACCTACGAGCAGTACTTC
CASSLKGPTYEQYF
>TRBV23-1|19|TRBJ1-1|few|TRBD1
TGCGCCAGCAGTCAATGTATGAGGGACAGACTCCAAATGAACACTGAAGCTTTCTTT
CASSQCMRDRLQMNTEAFF